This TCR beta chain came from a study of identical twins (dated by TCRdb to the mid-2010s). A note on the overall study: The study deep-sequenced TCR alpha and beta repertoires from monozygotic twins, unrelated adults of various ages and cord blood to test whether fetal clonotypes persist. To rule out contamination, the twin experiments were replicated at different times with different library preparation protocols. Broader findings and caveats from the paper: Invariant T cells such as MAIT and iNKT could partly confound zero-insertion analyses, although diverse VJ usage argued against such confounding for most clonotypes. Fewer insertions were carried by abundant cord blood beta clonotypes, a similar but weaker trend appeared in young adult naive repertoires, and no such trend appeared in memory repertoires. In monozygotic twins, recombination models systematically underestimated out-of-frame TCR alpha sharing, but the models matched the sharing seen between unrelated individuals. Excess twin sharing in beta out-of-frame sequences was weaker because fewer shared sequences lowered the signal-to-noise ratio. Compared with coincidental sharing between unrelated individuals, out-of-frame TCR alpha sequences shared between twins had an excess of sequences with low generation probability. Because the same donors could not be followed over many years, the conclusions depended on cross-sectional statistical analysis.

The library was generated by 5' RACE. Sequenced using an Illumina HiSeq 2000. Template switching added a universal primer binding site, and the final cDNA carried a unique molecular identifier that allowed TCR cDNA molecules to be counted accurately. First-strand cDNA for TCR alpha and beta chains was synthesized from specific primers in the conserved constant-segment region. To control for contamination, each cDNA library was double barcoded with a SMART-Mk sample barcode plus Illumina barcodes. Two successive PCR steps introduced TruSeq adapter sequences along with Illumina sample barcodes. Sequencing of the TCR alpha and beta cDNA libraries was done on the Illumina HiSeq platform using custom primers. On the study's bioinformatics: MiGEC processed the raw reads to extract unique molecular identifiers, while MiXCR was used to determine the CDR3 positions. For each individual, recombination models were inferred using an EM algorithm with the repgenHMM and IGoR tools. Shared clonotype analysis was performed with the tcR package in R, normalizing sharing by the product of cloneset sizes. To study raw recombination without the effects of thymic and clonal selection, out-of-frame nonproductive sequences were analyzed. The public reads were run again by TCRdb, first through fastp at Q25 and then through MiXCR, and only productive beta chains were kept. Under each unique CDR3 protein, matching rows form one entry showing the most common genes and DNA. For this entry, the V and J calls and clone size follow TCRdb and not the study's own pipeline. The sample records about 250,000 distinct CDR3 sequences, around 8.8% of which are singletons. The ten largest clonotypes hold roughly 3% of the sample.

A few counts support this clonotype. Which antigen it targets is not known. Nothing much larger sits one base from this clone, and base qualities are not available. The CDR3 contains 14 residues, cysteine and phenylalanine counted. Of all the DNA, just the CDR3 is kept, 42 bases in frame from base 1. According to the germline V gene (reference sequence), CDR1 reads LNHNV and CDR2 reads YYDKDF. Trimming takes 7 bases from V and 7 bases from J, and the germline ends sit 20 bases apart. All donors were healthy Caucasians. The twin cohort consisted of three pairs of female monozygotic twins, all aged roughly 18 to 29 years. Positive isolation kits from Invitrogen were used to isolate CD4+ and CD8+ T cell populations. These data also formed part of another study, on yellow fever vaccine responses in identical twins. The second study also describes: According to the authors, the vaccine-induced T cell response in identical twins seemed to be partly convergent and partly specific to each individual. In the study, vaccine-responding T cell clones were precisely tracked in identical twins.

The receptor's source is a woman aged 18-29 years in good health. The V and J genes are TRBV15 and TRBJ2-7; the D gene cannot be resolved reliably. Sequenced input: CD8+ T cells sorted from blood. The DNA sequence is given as TGTGCCACCACGAATGGCCCTTCCTCGGCTGAGCAGTACTTC. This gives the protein CATTNGPSSAEQYF.